Ten or more counts support the clone carrying this T cell receptor beta chain. V lost 1 base and J lost 9; bases outside the gene matches: 11. The CDR3 consists of 16 residues. Germline lookup yields CDR1 SEHNR and CDR2 FQNEAQ (reference sequence). Using RNA transcripts as the source, TCR beta CDR3 regions were amplified. With the HTBI primer set, the TCR CDR3 went through a first round of RT-PCR. MiXCR, run by TCRdb on the multiplex PCR reads, gives a single entry per CDR3 protein. The sample includes 300,000 to 400,000 distinct CDR3 sequences, over 20% seen only once; the top ten take around half. This sample was included in a study of T cells in Graves' hyperthyroidism and ophthalmopathy.

The chain is built from TRBV7-9 and TRBJ2-1; 8 bases are a match to TRBD2. The sequence derives from a woman aged 45-60 years with Graves' hyperthyroidism. The sample consisted of blood. The chain's CDR3 is CASSLVPGGARSEQFF. DNA of the CDR3: TGTGCCAGCAGCTTAGTCCCGGGAGGGGCGAGATCTGAGCAGTTCTTC.